The 9 T cell receptor beta chains below all came from one sample that was sequenced in a study of control samples from healthy donors and cancer patients. The table came from immunoSEQ multiplex PCR; TCRdb's copy has only in-frame clones and leaves some out. The table shows 140,000 or so clones, with roughly 94% occurring only once. The sequenced sample was PBMCs. These receptors originate from a man between 60 and 75 years old with colorectal cancer.

This clone was recorded once. The CDR3 nucleotides are TGCAGTGCTAGTCAGGGTGAGACTGAAGCTTTCTTT. As protein: CSASQGETEAFF. The genes are TRBV20-1 and TRBJ1-1; a weak D match, TRBD1 (5 bases). The CDR3 runs to 12 residues. The V end lost 3 bases, the J end lost 5 bases, and 10 bases lay between the germline ends. The germline gives CDR1 DFQATT, CDR2 SNEGSKA (reference sequence).

The chain is built from TRBV4-1 and TRBJ1-3, with D possibly being TRBD1 (5 bases). V shed 2 bases and J shed 2 bases, with 13 bases lying between them. Germline lookup yields CDR1 MGHRA and CDR2 YSYEKL. This CDR3 is built from 16 residues. In DNA, the CDR3 is TGCGCCAGCAGCCAATTTACAGGAGAGACTGGAAACACCATATATTTT. Its protein product is CASSQFTGETGNTIYF.

The J gene is TRBJ1-5, the V gene TRBV25-1; possibly TRBD1 for D (6 bases). V shed 6 bases and J shed 2 bases, with 8 bases lying between them. Per germline, CDR1 MGHDK and CDR2 SYGVNS. The CDR3 sequence is 13 residues long. Here the CDR3 reads CASRHRGNQPQHF. In nucleotides, the CDR3 is TGTGCCAGCAGACACAGGGGCAATCAGCCCCAGCATTTT.

CDR3 region: CASSLKGAYSNQPQHF. The CDR3 region has the DNA TGTGCCAGCAGTCTCAAGGGAGCGTATAGCAATCAGCCCCAGCATTTT. J is TRBJ1-5 and V is TRBV27; D gene unclear. The CDR3 is made up of 16 amino acids. The ends were cut back, 5 bases at V and 0 bases at J, with 14 bases in the middle. CDR1 is MNHEY, CDR2 SMNVEV, per germline (reference sequence).

CDR3 bases: TGTGCCAGCAGCTCACTGACAGGGCGGTACACTGAAGCTTTCTTT. Encoded protein: CASSSLTGRYTEAFF. J is TRBJ1-1 and V is TRBV11-2, with TRBD1 identical over 7 bases. Germline loops: CDR1 SGHAT, CDR2 FQNNGV. With 4 bases clipped from V and 3 bases from J, the junction kept 8 bases outside the gene matches. The CDR3 sequence is 15 residues long.

The chain uses TRBV6-6 and TRBJ2-5, with 8 nucleotides matching TRBD1. The CDR3 length is 14 residues. The V gene's germline CDR1 is MNHNY and CDR2 SVGAGI (reference sequence). J gave up 4 bases and V 3 bases, and 4 bases lay outside the gene matches. Here the CDR3 reads CASSYRTGTETQYF. The CDR3 nucleotides read TGTGCCAGCAGTTATCGGACAGGGACAGAGACCCAGTACTTC.

The chain carries TRBV3-1 (or the pseudogene TRBV3-2) and TRBJ2-3, with TRBD1 matching 9 bases. This CDR3 has 17 amino acids. Trimming took 2 bases from V and 6 from J; bases not matched to a gene: 12. CDR1 is LGHDT, CDR2 YNNKEL, per germline (reference sequence). CDR3: CASSQQMGGQGHDTQYF. CDR3 in DNA: TGTGCCAGCAGCCAACAAATGGGGGGACAGGGTCACGATACGCAGTATTTT.

The chain combines TRBV10-2 with TRBJ1-1; D is unresolved. Germline-derived CDR1 and CDR2 are WSHSY and SAAADI. Trimming took off 3 bases at V and 0 bases at J, with 8 bases between the two ends. This CDR3 region has 14 residues. The CDR3 here is CASSDPGLNTEAFF. CDR3 in DNA: TGCGCCAGCAGTGACCCGGGCTTGAACACTGAAGCTTTCTTT.

V usage is TRBV2 and J usage is TRBJ2-6; TRBD1 aligns across 12 bases. The CDR3 length is 17 residues. The J segment lost 3 bases and the V segment lost 8 bases, leaving 8 bases of the junction unmatched. CDR1 and CDR2 (germline): SNHLY, FYNNEI. The CDR3 reads CASRPGQGAFGANVLTF. The CDR3, as DNA: TGTGCCAGCCGCCCGGGACAGGGGGCTTTTGGGGCCAACGTCCTGACTTTC.